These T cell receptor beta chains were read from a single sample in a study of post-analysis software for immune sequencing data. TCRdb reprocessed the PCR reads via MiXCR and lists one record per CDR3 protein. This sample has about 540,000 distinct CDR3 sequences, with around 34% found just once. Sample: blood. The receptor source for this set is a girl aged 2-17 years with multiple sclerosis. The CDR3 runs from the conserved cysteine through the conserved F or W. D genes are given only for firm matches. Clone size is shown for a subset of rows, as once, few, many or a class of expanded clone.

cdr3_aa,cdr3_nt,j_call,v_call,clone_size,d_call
CASRGTKAATQYF,TGTGCCAGCAGGGGGACGAAGGCCGCCACGCAGTATTTT,TRBJ2-3,TRBV6-1,few,NA
CASSQEGRRQETQYF,TGTGCCAGCAGCCAAGAGGGGCGCAGGCAAGAGACCCAGTACTTC,TRBJ2-5,TRBV3-1,NA,NA
CSGTGDETQYF,TGCAGCGGAACAGGGGATGAGACCCAGTACTTC,TRBJ2-5,TRBV29-1,many,TRBD1
CASKRREAVNEQFF,TGTGCCAGCAAAAGAAGGGAGGCAGTCAATGAGCAGTTCTTC,TRBJ2-1,TRBV6-1,NA,NA
CASSADTTSPETQYF,TGTGCCAGCAGTGCCGACACGACTAGCCCAGAGACCCAGTACTTC,TRBJ2-5,TRBV6-1,NA,TRBD2
CASSLIAGAETQYF,TGTGCCAGCAGTTTAATTGCGGGGGCAGAGACCCAGTACTTC,TRBJ2-5,TRBV12-3/TRBV12-4,NA,NA
CSARVAGHLNTEAFF,TGCAGTGCTAGAGTGGCGGGACACCTGAACACTGAAGCTTTCTTT,TRBJ1-1,TRBV20-1,NA,NA
CASSHLLAGGPRTQYF,TGTGCCAGCAGCCACTTACTAGCGGGGGGGCCTCGGACCCAGTACTTC,TRBJ2-5,TRBV3-1,NA,TRBD2
CSAPGQGYF,TGCAGTGCCCCGGGACAGGGGTATTTT,TRBJ2-3,TRBV20-1,NA,TRBD1
CASSPHPTLDYGYTF,TGTGCCAGCAGCCCCCACCCGACATTAGACTATGGCTACACCTTC,TRBJ1-2,TRBV7-8,NA,NA